The clone carrying this TCR beta chain was counted a single time. The sample originates from a study of CD8 T cells in Susac syndrome. CDR1 is SEHNR, CDR2 FQNEAQ, per germline (reference sequence). Trimming took off 5 bases at V and 5 bases at J, with 21 bases between the two ends. There are 16 residues in the CDR3. RNA totalling roughly 0.5 to 1 ug underwent reverse transcription with random hexamers. TCRdb redid the calling of the immunoSEQ multiplex PCR reads with MiXCR, one entry per CDR3 protein. The profile covers 160,000 or so distinct CDR3 sequences, with roughly 94% appearing a single time and about 0.089% taken by the ten largest.

This chain connects TRBV7-9 to TRBJ2-5, with D perhaps TRBD2 (5 bases). This sequence originates from a human donor with multiple sclerosis. The sequenced material came from CD4+ T cells from PBMCs. CDR3 coding DNA: TGTGCCAGCAGCCCCTCGGTCGGAGGCCTGGCGGAGACCCAGTACTTC. Its protein product is CASSPSVGGLAETQYF.